The sequence of this T cell receptor (beta chain) was determined in a study of blood T cell repertoires in COVID-19. The CDR3 totals 15 residues. With V trimmed by 7 bases and J by 3 bases, 7 bases remained unmatched. Germline V lookup: CDR1 SQVTM, CDR2 ANQGSEA. The assay was immunoSEQ multiplex PCR, and TCRdb's table has in-frame clones only and misses some. Counted here are about 180,000 clones, about 81% occurring once; the ten biggest clones make up approximately 12%. The V gene is TRBV29-1, the J gene TRBJ2-1; 12 bases align to TRBD2. The sequencing sample was made of peripheral blood. The TCR comes from a woman older than 75 with COVID-19, enrolled during active disease. DNA of the CDR3: TGCAGCGGACTAGCGGGAGTCGGATACTACAATGAGCAGTTCTTC. This sequence encodes CSGLAGVGYYNEQFF.